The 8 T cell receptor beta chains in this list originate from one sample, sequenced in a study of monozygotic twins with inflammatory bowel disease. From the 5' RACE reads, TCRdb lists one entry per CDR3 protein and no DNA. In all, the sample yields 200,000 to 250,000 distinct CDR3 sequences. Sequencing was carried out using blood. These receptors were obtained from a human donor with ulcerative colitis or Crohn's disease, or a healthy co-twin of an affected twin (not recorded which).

The CDR3 sequence: CASSGHRAATGELFF. The gene calls are TRBV6-1 and TRBJ2-2; TCRdb proposes TRBD1, but this gene call is untestable without DNA. This CDR3 has 15 residues. Looked up from germline, CDR1 is MNHNS and CDR2 is SASEGT.

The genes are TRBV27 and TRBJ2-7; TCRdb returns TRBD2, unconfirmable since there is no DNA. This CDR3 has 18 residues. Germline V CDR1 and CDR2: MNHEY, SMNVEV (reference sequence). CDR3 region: CASSFLQGTGEISYEQYF.

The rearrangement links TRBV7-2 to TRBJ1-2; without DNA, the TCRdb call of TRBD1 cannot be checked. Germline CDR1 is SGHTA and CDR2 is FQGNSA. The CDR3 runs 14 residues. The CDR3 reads CASSLGSGVYGYTF.

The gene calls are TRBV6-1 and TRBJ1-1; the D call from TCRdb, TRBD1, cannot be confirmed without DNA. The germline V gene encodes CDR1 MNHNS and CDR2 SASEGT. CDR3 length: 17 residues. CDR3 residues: CASSEAPGTPDNTEAFF.

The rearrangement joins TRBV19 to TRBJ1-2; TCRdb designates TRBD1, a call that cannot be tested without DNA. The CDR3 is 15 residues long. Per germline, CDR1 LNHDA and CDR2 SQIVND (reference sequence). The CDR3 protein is CASSTLGQGTYGYTF.

The CDR3: CASSQEGRSGYEQYF. The chain couples TRBV4-2 to TRBJ2-7; TCRdb reports TRBD1, a call that lacks DNA to check it against. The CDR3 loop spans 15 amino acids. In germline, CDR1 is LGHNA, CDR2 YNFKEQ.

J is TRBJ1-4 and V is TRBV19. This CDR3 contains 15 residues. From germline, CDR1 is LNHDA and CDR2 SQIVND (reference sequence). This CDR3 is CASTPSGGPNEKLFF.

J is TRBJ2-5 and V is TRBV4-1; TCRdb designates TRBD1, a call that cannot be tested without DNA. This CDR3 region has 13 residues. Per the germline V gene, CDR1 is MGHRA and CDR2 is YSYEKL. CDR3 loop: CASRPTGGETQYF.